Presented here are 21 T cell receptor beta chains from one specimen sequenced in a study of CXCR3-negative and CXCR3-positive naive CD8 T cells. Findings and caveats of the study: CXCR3-expressing naive cells carried TRB CDR3s more hydrophobic than those of CXCR3-negative naive cells.

TRB cDNA was prepared as libraries by UMI-labeled 5' RACE. TCRdb reprocessed the 5' RACE reads, with one entry per CDR3 protein and no DNA. The sample totals under 9,000 distinct CDR3 sequences. Antigen specificity for these receptors is unknown. The sample comprised naive CXCR3+ CD8+ T cells from blood. Subset specified: CD45RO-CCR7+CD27+CD95- naive CD8+ T cells expressing CXCR3 (TNR3+). These receptors came from a human donor in good health. Some clones in this sample may be carry-over from other donors' samples.

This chain joins TRBV19 and TRBJ2-3. The CDR3 consists of 13 residues. The V gene's germline CDR1 is LNHDA and CDR2 SQIVND (reference sequence). Here the CDR3 reads CASSPRPRDTQYF.

By frequency, this clonotype is medium-sized (0.01 to 0.1%). This chain connects TRBV10-3 to TRBJ2-7; TCRdb calls TRBD1, which cannot be checked without DNA. This CDR3 has 13 amino acids. CDR1 and CDR2 from the germline V gene are ENHRY and SYGVKD. This CDR3 reads CAISGQDRDGQYF.

Its frequency marks this clonotype as medium-sized. The rearrangement joins TRBV29-1 to TRBJ2-7; TCRdb's D call, TRBD2, is unchecked because there is no DNA. The germline CDR1 and CDR2 sequences are SQVTM and ANQGSEA. The CDR3 totals 15 residues. CDR3: CSVEDPRDSYYEQYF.

This clonotype is classed as medium-sized (0.01 to 0.1%) by frequency. V is TRBV9 and J is TRBJ2-1; the TCRdb call, TRBD2, lacks DNA for checking. The CDR3 covers 15 residues. Germline-derived CDR1 and CDR2 are SGDLS and YYNGEE. CDR3 in amino acids: CASSPLGAVGDEQFF.

The V call is TRBV2, the J call TRBJ2-7. The CDR3 is 13 residues long. Germline V lookup: CDR1 SNHLY, CDR2 FYNNEI. This CDR3 reads CASSYVNSYEQYF.

This clonotype is classed as medium-sized by frequency. The chain recombines TRBV4-1 with TRBJ2-2. Germline-derived CDR1 and CDR2 are MGHRA and YSYEKL. The CDR3 contains 15 residues. The CDR3 loop reads CASSIRAPNTGELFF.

The chain recombines TRBV3-1 with TRBJ2-1; without DNA, the TCRdb call of TRBD2 cannot be checked. This CDR3 spans 16 amino acids. Germline lookup yields CDR1 LGHDT and CDR2 YNNKEL (reference sequence). CDR3 residues: CASSQVMAGGGNEQFF.

The gene calls are TRBV29-1 and TRBJ2-1; TCRdb's D call of TRBD2 is untestable without DNA. The CDR3 extends over 13 amino acids. Germline V gives CDR1 SQVTM, CDR2 ANQGSEA. The chain's CDR3 is CSAGGALGNEQFF.

J is TRBJ2-7 and V is TRBV20-1; lacking DNA, the TRBD2 call made by TCRdb goes unchecked. Germline V gives CDR1 DFQATT, CDR2 SNEGSKA (reference sequence). The length of the CDR3 is 13 residues. The CDR3 loop reads CSATWDSTYEQYF.

This chain links TRBV3-1 with TRBJ2-7; TCRdb lists TRBD1, though no DNA is available to test this call. This CDR3 is 15 amino acids long. Looked up from germline, CDR1 is LGHDT and CDR2 is YNNKEL (reference sequence). CDR3 amino acids: CASSHLRDRGYEQYF.

V usage is TRBV28 and J usage is TRBJ1-1. The CDR3 has 13 amino acids. The germline V gene has CDR1 MDHEN and CDR2 SYDVKM. This CDR3 reads CASSFYRRPEAFF.

This rearrangement joins TRBV12-3 or TRBV12-4 to TRBJ2-7; with no DNA, the TCRdb D assignment of TRBD2 cannot be verified. The length of the CDR3 is 15 residues. CDR3 in amino acids: CASSTGRDYAYEQYF.

The chain joins TRBV12-5 to TRBJ2-3; TCRdb's D gene call, TRBD1, goes unchecked for lack of DNA. Germline lookup yields CDR1 LGHNT and CDR2 FRNRAP. This CDR3 region has 16 residues. CDR3 protein: CASGRPGTGVPDTQYF.

The genes are TRBV18 and TRBJ2-1; TCRdb calls TRBD1, which cannot be checked without DNA. The CDR3 contains 18 residues. CDR1 is KGHSH, CDR2 LQKENI, per germline. The CDR3 protein is CASSPLPGPKSSYNEQFF.

This clonotype is classed as medium-sized by frequency. The chain recombines TRBV7-9 with TRBJ2-1. The CDR3 extends over 15 amino acids. Germline V gene lookup returns CDR1 SEHNR and CDR2 FQNEAQ (reference sequence). This CDR3 reads CASSLVISSYNEQFF.

V and J are TRBV5-5 and TRBJ2-1. Germline V gene sequence: CDR1 SGHKS, CDR2 YYEKEE (reference sequence). The CDR3 loop spans 12 amino acids. The CDR3 loop reads CASSVDNNEQFF.

Frequency places this clonotype as medium-sized. V is TRBV20-1 and J is TRBJ2-7; checking the TCRdb D call of TRBD2 is not possible without DNA. Germline V lookup: CDR1 DFQATT, CDR2 SNEGSKA (reference sequence). The CDR3 contains 17 residues. The CDR3: CSAGQSPWTSGSYEQYF.

This clonotype is classed as medium-sized by frequency. V and J are TRBV29-1 and TRBJ2-1. The germline V gene has CDR1 SQVTM and CDR2 ANQGSEA. The CDR3 spans 15 residues. The CDR3 is CSVEDEVSWDNEQFF.

The chain joins TRBV9 to TRBJ2-7; TCRdb calls TRBD1, which cannot be checked without DNA. The CDR3 contains 13 residues. The germline CDR1 and CDR2 sequences are SGDLS and YYNGEE. The CDR3 sequence is CASSATGSYEQYF. Variable domain in full (rest from reference TRBV9 and TRBJ2-7): DSGVTQTPKHLITATGQRVTLRCSPRSGDLSVYWYQQSLDQGLQFLIQYYNGEERAKGNILERFSAQQFPDLHSELNLSSLELGDSALYFCASSATGSYEQYFGPGTRLTVT.

According to its frequency, this clonotype is medium-sized (0.01 to 0.1%). V usage is TRBV5-5 and J usage is TRBJ2-7. The germline CDR1 and CDR2 sequences are SGHKS and YYEKEE (reference sequence). There are 12 residues in the CDR3. The CDR3 region is CASSQRMDEQYF.

The chain links TRBV4-1 to TRBJ1-2. This CDR3 is 14 amino acids long. Germline values: CDR1 MGHRA, CDR2 YSYEKL. This chain's CDR3 is CASSSFTGNYGYTF.